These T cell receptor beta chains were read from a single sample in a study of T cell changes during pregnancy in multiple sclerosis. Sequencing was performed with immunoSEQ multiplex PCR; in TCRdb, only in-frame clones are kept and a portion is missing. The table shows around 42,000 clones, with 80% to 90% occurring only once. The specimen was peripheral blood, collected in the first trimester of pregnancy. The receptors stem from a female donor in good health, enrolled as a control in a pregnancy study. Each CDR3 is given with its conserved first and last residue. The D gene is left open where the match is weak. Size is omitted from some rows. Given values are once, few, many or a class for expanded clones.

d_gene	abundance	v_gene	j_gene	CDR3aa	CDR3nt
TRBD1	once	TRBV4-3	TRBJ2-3	CASSQETGEADTQYF	TGCGCCAGCAGCCAAGAGACAGGGGAAGCAGATACGCAGTATTTT
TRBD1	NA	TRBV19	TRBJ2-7	CASSPGQGAREQYF	TGTGCCAGTAGTCCGGGACAGGGGGCGCGCGAGCAGTACTTC
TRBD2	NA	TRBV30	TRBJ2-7	CAWSAGRTSGVTYEQYF	TGTGCCTGGAGTGCCGGCAGGACTAGCGGGGTTACCTACGAGCAGTACTTC
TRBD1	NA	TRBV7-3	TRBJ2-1	CASSYPSGTGGGNEQFF	TGTGCCAGCAGCTATCCATCCGGGACAGGGGGTGGCAATGAGCAGTTCTTC
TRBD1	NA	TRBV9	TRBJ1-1	CASSVGTGEAFF	TGTGCCAGCAGCGTCGGGACAGGTGAAGCTTTCTTT
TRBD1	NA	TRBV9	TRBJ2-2	CASSVEGQANTGELFF	TGTGCCAGCAGCGTAGAGGGACAGGCCAACACCGGGGAGCTGTTTTTT
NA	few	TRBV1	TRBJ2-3	CTSSSRGGRPPDTQYF	TGCACCAGCAGCTCGCGGGGGGGCCGTCCCCCAGATACGCAGTATTTT
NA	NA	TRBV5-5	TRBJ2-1	CASSHFIAIEQFF	TGTGCCAGCAGCCACTTCATTGCAATAGAGCAGTTCTTC
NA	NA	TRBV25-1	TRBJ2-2	CASSEYTGENTGELFF	TGTGCCAGCAGTGAATATACCGGAGAGAACACCGGGGAGCTGTTTTTT
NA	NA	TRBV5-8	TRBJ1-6	CASSLFQGMLNSPLHF	TGTGCCAGCAGCCTTTTCCAGGGAATGTTGAATTCACCCCTCCACTTT
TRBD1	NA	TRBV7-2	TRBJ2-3	CASSHDRGGSDTQYF	TGTGCCAGCAGCCATGACAGGGGAGGTTCAGATACGCAGTATTTT
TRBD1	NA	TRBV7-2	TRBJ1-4	CASSLPGQGNEKLFF	TGTGCCAGCAGCTTACCGGGACAGGGGAATGAAAAACTGTTTTTT
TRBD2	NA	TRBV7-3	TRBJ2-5	CASSLGVAGVQETQYF	TGTGCCAGCAGCCTAGGGGTAGCGGGGGTCCAAGAGACCCAGTACTTC
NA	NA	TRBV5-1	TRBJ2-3	CASSFSPGLGATDTQYF	TGCGCCAGCAGCTTCTCTCCGGGACTGGGAGCTACAGATACGCAGTATTTT
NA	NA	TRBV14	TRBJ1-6	CASSQDGRGAPLHF	TGTGCCAGCAGCCAAGATGGGAGGGGAGCACCCCTCCACTTT
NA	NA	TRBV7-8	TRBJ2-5	CASSGSDSYKGGQYF	TGTGCCAGCAGCGGGAGCGACTCGTACAAAGGGGGCCAGTACTTC
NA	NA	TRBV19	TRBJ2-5	CASGAPGETQYF	TGTGCCAGTGGGGCTCCAGGGGAGACCCAGTACTTC
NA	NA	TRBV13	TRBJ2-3	CASSSRVGEADTQYF	TGTGCCAGCAGCTCTCGGGTGGGAGAGGCAGATACGCAGTATTTT
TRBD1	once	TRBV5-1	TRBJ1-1	CASSAQPGQGTEAFF	TGCGCCAGCAGCGCACAGCCGGGACAGGGGACTGAAGCTTTCTTT
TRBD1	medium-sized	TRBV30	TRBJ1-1	CAWSVPNGQGNTEAFF	TGTGCCTGGAGTGTACCCAATGGACAGGGGAACACTGAAGCTTTCTTT
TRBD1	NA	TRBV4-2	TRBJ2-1	CASSQEGTGPRKEQFF	TGTGCCAGCAGCCAAGAGGGGACAGGACCGAGAAAAGAGCAGTTCTTC
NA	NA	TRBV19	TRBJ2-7	CASSIGLVLYEQYF	TGTGCCAGTAGTATTGGACTGGTTCTCTACGAGCAGTACTTC
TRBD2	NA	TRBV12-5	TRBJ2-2	CASGLVGLAGPGELFF	TGTGCTAGTGGTTTGGTCGGACTAGCGGGGCCCGGGGAGCTGTTTTTT
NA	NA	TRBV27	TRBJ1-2	CASSSSGQRRYGYTF	TGTGCCAGCAGTTCATCGGGACAACGCAGATATGGCTACACCTTC
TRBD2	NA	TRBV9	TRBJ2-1	CASSGTSIGYNEQFF	TGTGCCAGCTCCGGGACTAGCATAGGTTACAATGAGCAGTTCTTC
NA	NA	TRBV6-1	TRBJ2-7	CASSTVVTYEQYF	TGTGCCAGCAGCACAGTTGTTACTTACGAGCAGTACTTC
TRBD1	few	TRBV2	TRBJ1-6	CASSEDRDNSPLHF	TGTGCCAGCAGTGAGGACAGGGATAATTCACCCCTCCACTTT
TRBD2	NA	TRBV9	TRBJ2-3	CASSVAGGSADTQYF	TGTGCCAGCAGCGTAGCGGGCGGGAGCGCAGATACGCAGTATTTT
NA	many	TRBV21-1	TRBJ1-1	CASSNRNTEAFF	TGTGCCAGCAGCAACAGGAACACTGAAGCTTTCTTT
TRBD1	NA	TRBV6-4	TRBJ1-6	CASSDSRQGNSPLHF	TGTGCCAGCAGTGACTCGAGACAGGGCAATTCACCCCTCCACTTT
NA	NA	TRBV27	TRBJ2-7	CASSFLVRDEQYF	TGTGCCAGCAGCTTCTTAGTACGGGACGAGCAGTACTTC
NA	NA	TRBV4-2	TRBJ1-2	CASSQDTEVDGYTF	TGTGCCAGCAGCCAAGATACCGAGGTGGATGGCTACACCTTC
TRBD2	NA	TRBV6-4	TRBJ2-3	CASSGTSGGTDTQYF	TGTGCCAGCAGTGGGACTAGCGGAGGCACAGATACGCAGTATTTT
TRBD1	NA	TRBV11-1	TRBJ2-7	CASSLAPGQGHNEQYF	TGTGCCAGCAGCTTAGCTCCGGGACAGGGGCACAACGAGCAGTACTTC
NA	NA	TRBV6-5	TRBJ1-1	CASQDPGQLTEAFF	TGTGCCAGTCAGGATCCAGGGCAGCTAACTGAAGCTTTCTTT
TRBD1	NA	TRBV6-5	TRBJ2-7	CASKPGTGAGEQYF	TGTGCCAGCAAACCGGGGACAGGGGCGGGGGAGCAGTACTTC
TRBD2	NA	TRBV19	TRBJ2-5	CASSTSGGPETQYF	TGTGCCAGTAGTACTAGCGGGGGACCAGAGACCCAGTACTTC
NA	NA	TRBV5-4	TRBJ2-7	CASSLQGVPSYEQYF	TGTGCCAGCAGCCTACAGGGAGTTCCATCCTACGAGCAGTACTTC
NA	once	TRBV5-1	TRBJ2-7	CASSLEGVEQYF	TGCGCCAGCAGCTTGGAAGGGGTCGAGCAGTACTTC
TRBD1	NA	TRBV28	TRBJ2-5	CASSFTTGGRETQYF	TGTGCCAGCAGTTTCACGACAGGGGGCAGAGAGACCCAGTACTTC
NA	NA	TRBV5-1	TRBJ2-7	CASSGGDTSYEQYF	TGCGCCAGCAGTGGGGGGGACACCTCCTACGAGCAGTACTTC
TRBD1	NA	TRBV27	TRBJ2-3	CASSYSPGTGITDTQYF	TGTGCCAGCAGTTACAGCCCCGGGACAGGGATCACAGATACGCAGTATTTT